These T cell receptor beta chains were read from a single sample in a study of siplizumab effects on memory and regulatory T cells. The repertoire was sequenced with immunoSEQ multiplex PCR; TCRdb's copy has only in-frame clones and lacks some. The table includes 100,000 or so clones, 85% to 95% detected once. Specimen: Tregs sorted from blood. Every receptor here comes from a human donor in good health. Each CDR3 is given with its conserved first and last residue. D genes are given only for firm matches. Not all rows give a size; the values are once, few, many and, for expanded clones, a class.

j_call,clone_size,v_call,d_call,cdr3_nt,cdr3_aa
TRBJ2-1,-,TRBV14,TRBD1,TGTGCCAGCAGGAAGACAGGGATGAATAATGAGCAGTTCTTC,CASRKTGMNNEQFF
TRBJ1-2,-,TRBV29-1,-,TGCAGCGTTTACCGTAACTATGGCTACACCTTC,CSVYRNYGYTF
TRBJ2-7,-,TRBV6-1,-,TGTGCCAGCAGTTCCGGGCTACTCTACGAGCAGTACTTC,CASSSGLLYEQYF
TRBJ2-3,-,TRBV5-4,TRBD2,TGTGCCAGCAGCTCGGGACTAGCAGGAGGGGCCACAGATACGCAGTATTTT,CASSSGLAGGATDTQYF
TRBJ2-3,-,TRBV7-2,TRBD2,TGTGCCAGCAGCTTAGGGCGGCGGGAGGGAGGCACAGATACGCAGTATTTT,CASSLGRREGGTDTQYF
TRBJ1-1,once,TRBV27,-,TGTGCCAGCAGCCGCCCCGGGAGGGTTAGGACTGAAGCTTTCTTT,CASSRPGRVRTEAFF
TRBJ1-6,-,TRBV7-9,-,TGTGCCAGCAGCTTAAGGGCGAATCGTCCCCTCCACTTT,CASSLRANRPLHF
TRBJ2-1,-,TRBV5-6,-,TGTGCCAGCAGCTCGACTAAAGCGGGCTCCTACAATGAGCAGTTCTTC,CASSSTKAGSYNEQFF
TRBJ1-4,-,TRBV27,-,TGTGCCAGCAGTTTAATAGGGGTTAATGAAAAACTGTTTTTT,CASSLIGVNEKLFF
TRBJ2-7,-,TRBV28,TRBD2,TGTGCCAGCAGTTTTTGGGGGAGGGCCGACGTGCAGTACTTC,CASSFWGRADVQYF
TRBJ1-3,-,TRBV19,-,TGTGCCAGTAGTAAGGGGACGCAAAACACCATATATTTT,CASSKGTQNTIYF
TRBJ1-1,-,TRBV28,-,TGTGCCAGCAGCCTCCCCGGTAGGGGTGGAACTGAAGCTTTCTTT,CASSLPGRGGTEAFF
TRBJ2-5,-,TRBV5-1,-,TGCGCCAGCAGCTTGGCCGGGCGTGAGACCCAGTACTTC,CASSLAGRETQYF
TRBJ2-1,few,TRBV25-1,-,TGTGCCAGCAGTGATCAGCGGCACTCCTACAATGAGCAGTTCTTC,CASSDQRHSYNEQFF
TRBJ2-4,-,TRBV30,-,TGTGCCTGGAGTGGAGGGGGGAGACCCTCTAAAAACATTCAGTACTTC,CAWSGGGRPSKNIQYF
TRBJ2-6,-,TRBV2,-,TGTGCCAGTTGCGGCCGGGGGGCCACTGGTGGGGCCAACGTCCTGACTTTC,CASCGRGATGGANVLTF
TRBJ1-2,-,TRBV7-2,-,TGTGCCAGCAGTCCTTCGGGCGGAGCTAACTATGGCTACACCTTC,CASSPSGGANYGYTF
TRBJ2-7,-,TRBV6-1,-,TGTGCCAGCAGTGAAGGTTACTACGAGCAGTACTTC,CASSEGYYEQYF
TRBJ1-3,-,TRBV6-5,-,TGTGCCAGCAGTTACTTACCGGGATCGGGAAACACCATATATTTT,CASSYLPGSGNTIYF
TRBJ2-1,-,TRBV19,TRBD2,TGTGCCAGTAGGAGACTAGCGGGAGGACCTCCCGAGCAGTTCTTC,CASRRLAGGPPEQFF
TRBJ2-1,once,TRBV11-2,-,TGTGCCAGCAGCCGGGCGTCCTACAATGAGCAGTTCTTC,CASSRASYNEQFF
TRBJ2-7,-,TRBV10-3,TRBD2,TGTGCCACGTGCAGGGACTATAGTTACGAGCAGTACTTC,CATCRDYSYEQYF
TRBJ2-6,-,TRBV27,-,TGTGCCAGCAGTTTTAGGGCTCCTGGGGCCAACGTCCTGACTTTC,CASSFRAPGANVLTF
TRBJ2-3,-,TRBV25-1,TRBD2,TGTGCCAGCAGACTCGGACTAGCGGGAAGGGGCGATACGCAGTATTTT,CASRLGLAGRGDTQYF
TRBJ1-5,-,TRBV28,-,TGTGCCAGCAGCCGGACAGTATATAGCAATCAGCCCCAGCATTTT,CASSRTVYSNQPQHF
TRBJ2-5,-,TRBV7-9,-,TGTGCCAGCATCAAAAGTGGTAGCGAAGAGACCCAGTACTTC,CASIKSGSEETQYF
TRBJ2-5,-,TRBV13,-,TGTGCCAGCAGCTCACGTGGGCTTGTGGGGGGTGAGGAGACCCAGTACTTC,CASSSRGLVGGEETQYF
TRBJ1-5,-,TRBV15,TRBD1,TGTGCCACCAGCAACCAACAGGGGTTCAATCAGCCCCAGCATTTT,CATSNQQGFNQPQHF
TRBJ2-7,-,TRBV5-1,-,TGCGCCAGCAGCTTAAGCTCACCTATTCAGGTTTGGTACTTC,CASSLSSPIQVWYF
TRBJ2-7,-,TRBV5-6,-,TGTGCCAGCAGCTTGGGTGGGCGCTGGACTAAAATCTACGAGCAGTACTTC,CASSLGGRWTKIYEQYF
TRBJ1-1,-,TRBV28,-,TGTGCCAGCAGACCTTCGACAGGCCAGAGGGCTTTCTTT,CASRPSTGQRAFF
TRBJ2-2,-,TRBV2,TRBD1,TGTGCCAGCAGAACCGGGACAGGGAACACCGGGGAGCTGTTTTTT,CASRTGTGNTGELFF
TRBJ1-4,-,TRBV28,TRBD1,TGTGCCAGCACTGACAGGGTGCGGGGTGAAAAACTGTTTTTT,CASTDRVRGEKLFF
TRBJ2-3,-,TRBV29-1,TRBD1,TGCAGCGCCTTTAGACAGGGCCGGAGCACAGATACGCAGTATTTT,CSAFRQGRSTDTQYF
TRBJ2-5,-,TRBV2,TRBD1,TGTGCCAGCGCAGGGGGTAGGAAAGAGACCCAGTACTTC,CASAGGRKETQYF
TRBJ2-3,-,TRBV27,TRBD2,TGTGCCAGCAGTCGACGACTAGCGGGAGGCACAGATACGCAGTATTTT,CASSRRLAGGTDTQYF
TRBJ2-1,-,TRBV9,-,TGTGCCAGCAGCGTAGGACTAGTACTGGATGAGCAGTTCTTC,CASSVGLVLDEQFF
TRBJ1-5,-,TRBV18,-,TGTGCCAGCTCACGCGGTTCAGTGGGCGTCAGTCAGCCCCAGCATTTT,CASSRGSVGVSQPQHF
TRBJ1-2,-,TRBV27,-,TGTGCCAGCAGGCGACAGACTAACTATGGCTACACCTTC,CASRRQTNYGYTF
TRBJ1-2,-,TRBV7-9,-,TGTGCCAGCAGCTCCGGTTCGTCCCCCCGATTCGCCTTC,CASSSGSSPRFAF
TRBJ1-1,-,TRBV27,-,TGTGCCAGCCTCGGGCCAGAACACACTGAAGCTTTCTTT,CASLGPEHTEAFF
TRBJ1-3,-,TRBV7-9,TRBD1,TGTGCCAGCAGCCCTAAGCCGCGGACAGGGGGTTTATCTGGAAACACCATATATTTT,CASSPKPRTGGLSGNTIYF
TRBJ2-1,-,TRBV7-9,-,TGTGCCAGCAGCTTAGAGCACAGGTACAATGAGCAGTTCTTC,CASSLEHRYNEQFF
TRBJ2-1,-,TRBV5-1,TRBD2,TGCGCCAGCAGCCCAATAGCGGGAGGGTTTAATGAGCAGTTCTTC,CASSPIAGGFNEQFF
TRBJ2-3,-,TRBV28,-,TGTGCCAGCAGTTTTTTTGGGCGCCCCACAGATACGCAGTATTTT,CASSFFGRPTDTQYF
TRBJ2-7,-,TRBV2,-,TGTGCCGGCTCCCGGCCCTCCAATAACTACGAGCAGTACTTC,CAGSRPSNNYEQYF
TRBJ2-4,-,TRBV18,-,TGTGCCAGCTCACCCGAGTCAGTTCAGTACTTC,CASSPESVQYF
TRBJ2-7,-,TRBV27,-,TGTGCCAGCAGTCCCTCCGGGGGCCCAATCTACGAGCAGTACTTC,CASSPSGGPIYEQYF
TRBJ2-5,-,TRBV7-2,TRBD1,TGTGCCAGCAGCACGGGACAGATCCAAGAGACCCAGTACTTC,CASSTGQIQETQYF
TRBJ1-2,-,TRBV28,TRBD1,TGTGCCAGCAGTCGATTAGACAGGGTCGGCTATGGCTACACCTTC,CASSRLDRVGYGYTF
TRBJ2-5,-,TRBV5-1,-,TGCGCCAGCAGGGGACTGAGGGAGACCCAGTACTTC,CASRGLRETQYF
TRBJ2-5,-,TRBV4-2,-,TGTGCCAGCAGCCAAGTTCTCCTACAAGAGACCCAGTACTTC,CASSQVLLQETQYF